The 15 T cell receptor beta chains presented below share a single source sample, sequenced in a study of blood T cells in healthy people across ages. The authors ran a second PCR of 7 to 11 cycles using a sample-barcoded 5' primer and a J-beta primer mix. MiXCR was run by TCRdb on the 5' RACE reads, yielding one entry per CDR3 protein. The sample records 650,000 to 900,000 distinct CDR3 sequences, around 62% being singletons. Sequences were obtained from blood. These receptors were taken from a man between 25 and 39 years old in good health.

V gene TRBV5-1 combines with J gene TRBJ2-7; no firm D call. CDR1 and CDR2 (germline): SGHRS, YFSETQ. The CDR3 is 10 residues long. V was cut by 4 bases and J by 8 bases, with 7 bases left in between. CDR3 sequence reads: CASSPPKQYF. DNA of the CDR3: TGCGCCAGCAGCCCCCCCAAGCAGTACTTC.

The rearrangement uses TRBV20-1 and TRBJ2-7, with D possibly matching TRBD2 (6 bases). Germline CDR1 reads DFQATT; CDR2 reads SNEGSKA (reference sequence). This CDR3 has 12 residues. V was trimmed by 5 bases and J by 4 bases, leaving 12 bases between them. CDR3 protein: CSAGDGGYEQYF. The CDR3 DNA follows: TGCAGTGCTGGCGACGGGGGTTACGAGCAGTACTTC.

The V call is TRBV10-3, the J call TRBJ1-4; no reliable D call. V shed 10 bases and J shed 6 bases, with 9 bases lying between them. CDR1 and CDR2 from the germline V gene are ENHRY and SYGVKD. This CDR3 contains 11 residues. The CDR3 DNA reads TGTGCCAGCGCCAGCGATGAAAAACTGTTTTTT. This gives the protein CASASDEKLFF.

The rearrangement uses TRBV7-9 and TRBJ2-5; TRBD1 agrees at 8 bases. The DNA matches TRBJ2-7 better at its end, which makes the J call doubtful. CDR1 is SEHNR, CDR2 FQNEAQ, per germline (reference sequence). The CDR3 is 16 amino acids. In DNA, the CDR3 is TGTGCCAGCAGCTTAGATCTCGGGACAGGAGCCTACGAGCAGTACTTC. Protein sequence: CASSLDLGTGAYEQYF.

This rearrangement joins TRBV28 to TRBJ2-1, with D perhaps assigned TRBD1 or TRBD2 (5 bases each). The CDR3 has 18 amino acids. Germline CDR1 is MDHEN and CDR2 is SYDVKM. V was trimmed by 3 bases and J by 10 bases, leaving 28 bases between them. The CDR3, as DNA: TGTGCCAGCAGTTTTAGCGTTCGTAGGGGATTCGGAAATAACGAGCAGTTCTTC. It encodes CASSFSVRRGFGNNEQFF.

V is TRBV7-3 and J is TRBJ2-5; 7 bases map to TRBD2. The V gene end was trimmed by 5 bases and the J gene end by 5 bases; junction bases not matched to a gene: 14. The CDR3 extends over 16 amino acids. Germline lookup yields CDR1 SGHTA and CDR2 FQGTGA. Here the CDR3 reads CASSPNPAGVGETQYF. DNA of the CDR3: TGTGCCAGCAGCCCCAATCCCGCGGGGGTTGGGGAGACCCAGTACTTC.

The chain joins TRBV7-8 to TRBJ2-7, with D perhaps matching TRBD1 or TRBD2 (5 bases each). This CDR3 contains 15 residues. Trimming took 3 bases from V and 5 from J, leaving 17 bases between them. Germline assignment: CDR1 SGHVS and CDR2 FQNEAQ. CDR3 region: CASSLGDKRGHEQYF. The CDR3 DNA sequence: TGTGCCAGCAGCTTGGGGGATAAAAGGGGCCACGAGCAGTACTTC.

The genes are TRBV29-1 and TRBJ2-3; 8 nucleotides align to TRBD2. Losses at the gene ends were 7 bases for V and 3 bases for J; bases not matched to a gene: 6. The CDR3 consists of 13 residues. Per the germline V gene, CDR1 is SQVTM and CDR2 is ANQGSEA. This CDR3 is CSGGRGATDTQYF. CDR3 in DNA: TGCAGCGGGGGGCGGGGGGCAACAGATACGCAGTATTTT.

Only a few counts were recorded for this clonotype. This chain joins TRBV7-2 and TRBJ2-1, with 13 positions matching TRBD2. Germline V gives CDR1 SGHTA, CDR2 FQGNSA. V lost 1 base and J lost 6; bases outside the gene matches: 9. The CDR3 spans 18 residues. DNA of the CDR3: TGTGCCAGCAGCTTAGACACACTAGCGGGGGGGCGTTTCAATGAGCAGTTCTTC. It codes for CASSLDTLAGGRFNEQFF.

The rearrangement links TRBV7-2 to TRBJ1-4; D is unclear. V was cut by 1 base and J by 4 bases, with 7 bases left in between. The V gene's germline CDR1 is SGHTA and CDR2 FQGNSA. The length of the CDR3 is 14 residues. CDR3 sequence reads: CASSLGRNNEKLFF. DNA for the CDR3: TGTGCCAGCAGCTTAGGCCGGAATAATGAAAAACTGTTTTTT. Supplemented by reference TRBV7-2 and TRBJ1-4, the full variable domain reads GAGVSQSPSNKVTEKGKDVELRCDPISGHTALYWYRQSLGQGLEFLIYFQGNSAPDKSGLPSDRFSAERTGGSVSTLTIQRTQQEDSAVYLCASSLGRNNEKLFFGSGTQLSVL.

V and J are TRBV20-1 and TRBJ2-1; D is possibly TRBD1 (6 bases). V was shortened by 4 bases and J by 3 bases, with 13 bases between the two germline ends. The CDR3 is 14 amino acids. CDR1 is DFQATT, CDR2 SNEGSKA, per germline (reference sequence). Written as DNA, the CDR3 is TGCAGTGCTAATAACAGGGCTGGCTACAATGAGCAGTTCTTC. Its translation is CSANNRAGYNEQFF.

V is TRBV12-3 or TRBV12-4 and J is TRBJ2-7, with TRBD1 matching over 8 bases. The DNA end favors TRBJ2-5, so the J call may be wrong. The CDR3 runs 13 residues. This chain's CDR3 is CASSSDRVKTQYF. CDR3 in DNA: TGTGCCAGCAGCTCGGACAGGGTGAAGACCCAGTACTTC.

The rearrangement links TRBV29-1 to TRBJ1-2, with D perhaps TRBD1 (5 bases). Trimming left V 2 bases short and J 6 bases short, with 10 bases between. The CDR3 is made up of 12 amino acids. Germline CDR1 is SQVTM and CDR2 is ANQGSEA. Here the CDR3 DNA reads TGCAGCGTTGAACGAGGGACCGATGGCTACACCTTC. Encoded protein: CSVERGTDGYTF.

The chain combines TRBV3-1 with TRBJ2-1, with a tentative D call TRBD1 (6 bases). CDR3 length: 13 residues. Germline CDR1 and CDR2: LGHDT and YNNKEL (reference sequence). The V gene lost 10 bases and the J gene lost 4 bases, with 14 bases spanning the gap. CDR3 in amino acids: CATQGTSYNEQFF. As DNA, the CDR3 is TGTGCCACCCAGGGGACGAGTTACAATGAGCAGTTCTTC.

The rearrangement links TRBV11-2 to TRBJ2-3; TRBD2 aligns across 8 bases. This CDR3 comprises 17 residues. J gave up 0 bases and V 4 bases, and 9 bases lay outside the gene matches. From germline, CDR1 is SGHAT and CDR2 FQNNGV. The CDR3: CASSWLSGGGSTDTQYF. CDR3 bases: TGTGCCAGCAGCTGGCTGTCGGGAGGGGGGAGCACAGATACGCAGTATTTT.